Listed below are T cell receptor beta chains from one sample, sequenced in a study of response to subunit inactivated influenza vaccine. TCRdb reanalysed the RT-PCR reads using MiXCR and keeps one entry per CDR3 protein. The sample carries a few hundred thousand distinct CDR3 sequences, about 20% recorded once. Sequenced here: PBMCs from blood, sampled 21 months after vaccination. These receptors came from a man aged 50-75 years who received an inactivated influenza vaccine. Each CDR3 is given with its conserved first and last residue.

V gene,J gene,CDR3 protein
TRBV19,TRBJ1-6,CASSVDVWDNSPLHF
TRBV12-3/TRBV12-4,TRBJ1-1,CASSPYRTNEAFF
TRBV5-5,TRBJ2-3,CASSLEGSDTQYF
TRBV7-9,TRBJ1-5,CASSSIGGPGQPQHF
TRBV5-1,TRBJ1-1,CASSTGQGWYTEAFF
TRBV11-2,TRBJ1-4,CASSLTVDEKLFF
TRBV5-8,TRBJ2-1,CASSTGTNIYNEQFF
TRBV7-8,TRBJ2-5,CASDARLAKETQYF
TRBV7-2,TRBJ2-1,CASSLYRPTSHEQFF
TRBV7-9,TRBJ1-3,CASRGGPAKGNTIYF
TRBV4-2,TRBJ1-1,CASSPDPPGGNTEAFF
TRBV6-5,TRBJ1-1,CASSYSRGRLDTEAFF
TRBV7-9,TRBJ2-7,CASSPNRTSGRVKQYF
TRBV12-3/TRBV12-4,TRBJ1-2,CASRFGGAVGYTF
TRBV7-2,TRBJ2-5,CASSPGYLAGIQETQYF
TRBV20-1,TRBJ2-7,CSAPRLAESYEQYF
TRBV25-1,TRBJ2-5,CASSEFSGRGIETQYF
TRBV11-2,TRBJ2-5,CASSFSGAVFGETQYF
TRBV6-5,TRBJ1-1,CASSYGQGNTEAFF
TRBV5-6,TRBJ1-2,CASSPTGAGGYTF
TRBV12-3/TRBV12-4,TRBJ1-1,CASSLRRTEAFF
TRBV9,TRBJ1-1,CASSVEGLDAEAFF
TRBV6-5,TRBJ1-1,CASSYSTVGGNTEAFF
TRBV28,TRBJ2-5,CASSLRAGGLETQYF
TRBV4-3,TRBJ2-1,CASSQEGVRSNEQFF
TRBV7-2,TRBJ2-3,CASSLDRDRPTDTQYF
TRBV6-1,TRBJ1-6,CASSQKTGTDNSPLHF
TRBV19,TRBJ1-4,CASTSNRVNEKLFF
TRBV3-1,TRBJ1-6,CASSQVGGRSPLHF
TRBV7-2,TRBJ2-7,CASSLAQLGEQYF
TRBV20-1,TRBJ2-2,CSALQGFGELFF
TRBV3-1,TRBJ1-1,CASSQASMNTEAFF
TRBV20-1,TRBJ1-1,CSAARWVGAFF
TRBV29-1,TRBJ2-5,CSVNFHWPNQETQYF
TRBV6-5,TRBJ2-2,CASSYVLAGRELFF
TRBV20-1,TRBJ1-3,CSARSPSAGAGNTIYF
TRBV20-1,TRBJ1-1,CVNDGANTEAFF
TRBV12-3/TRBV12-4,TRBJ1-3,CASSLIQTPEGNTIYF
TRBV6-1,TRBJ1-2,CASSEVQGMVGYTF
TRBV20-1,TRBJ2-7,CSAPTTYEQYF
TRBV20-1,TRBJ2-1,CSAIGTARDEQFF
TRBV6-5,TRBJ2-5,CASSYFSSIGGETQYF
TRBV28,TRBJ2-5,CASSVVSQETQYF
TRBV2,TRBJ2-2,CASRGLISANTGELFF
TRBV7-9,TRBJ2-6,CASRSRTGANVLTF
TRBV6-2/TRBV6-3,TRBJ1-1,CASSYSEQTGGSEAFF
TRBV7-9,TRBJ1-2,CASSSLDRRRGYTF
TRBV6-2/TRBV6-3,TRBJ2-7,CASGRRVEQYF
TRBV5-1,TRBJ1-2,CASSLVGRDGYTF
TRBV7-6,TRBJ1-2,CASSAFRDGVYTF
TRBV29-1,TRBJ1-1,CSVETETTNTEAFF
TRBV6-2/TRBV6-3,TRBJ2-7,CASSYSRPSVNSYEQYF
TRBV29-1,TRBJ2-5,CSVELQETQYF
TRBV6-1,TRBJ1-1,CASSGGQGLIEAFF
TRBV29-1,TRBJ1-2,CSVESWVLTDGYTF
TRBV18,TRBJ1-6,CASSPRTGAGSPLHF
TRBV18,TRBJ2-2,CASSPSGGTGELFF
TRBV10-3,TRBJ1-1,CATGGPVNTEAFF
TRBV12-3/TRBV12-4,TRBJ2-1,CATTLRTRTYNEQFF
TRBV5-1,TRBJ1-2,CASSLGQEYSNYGYTF